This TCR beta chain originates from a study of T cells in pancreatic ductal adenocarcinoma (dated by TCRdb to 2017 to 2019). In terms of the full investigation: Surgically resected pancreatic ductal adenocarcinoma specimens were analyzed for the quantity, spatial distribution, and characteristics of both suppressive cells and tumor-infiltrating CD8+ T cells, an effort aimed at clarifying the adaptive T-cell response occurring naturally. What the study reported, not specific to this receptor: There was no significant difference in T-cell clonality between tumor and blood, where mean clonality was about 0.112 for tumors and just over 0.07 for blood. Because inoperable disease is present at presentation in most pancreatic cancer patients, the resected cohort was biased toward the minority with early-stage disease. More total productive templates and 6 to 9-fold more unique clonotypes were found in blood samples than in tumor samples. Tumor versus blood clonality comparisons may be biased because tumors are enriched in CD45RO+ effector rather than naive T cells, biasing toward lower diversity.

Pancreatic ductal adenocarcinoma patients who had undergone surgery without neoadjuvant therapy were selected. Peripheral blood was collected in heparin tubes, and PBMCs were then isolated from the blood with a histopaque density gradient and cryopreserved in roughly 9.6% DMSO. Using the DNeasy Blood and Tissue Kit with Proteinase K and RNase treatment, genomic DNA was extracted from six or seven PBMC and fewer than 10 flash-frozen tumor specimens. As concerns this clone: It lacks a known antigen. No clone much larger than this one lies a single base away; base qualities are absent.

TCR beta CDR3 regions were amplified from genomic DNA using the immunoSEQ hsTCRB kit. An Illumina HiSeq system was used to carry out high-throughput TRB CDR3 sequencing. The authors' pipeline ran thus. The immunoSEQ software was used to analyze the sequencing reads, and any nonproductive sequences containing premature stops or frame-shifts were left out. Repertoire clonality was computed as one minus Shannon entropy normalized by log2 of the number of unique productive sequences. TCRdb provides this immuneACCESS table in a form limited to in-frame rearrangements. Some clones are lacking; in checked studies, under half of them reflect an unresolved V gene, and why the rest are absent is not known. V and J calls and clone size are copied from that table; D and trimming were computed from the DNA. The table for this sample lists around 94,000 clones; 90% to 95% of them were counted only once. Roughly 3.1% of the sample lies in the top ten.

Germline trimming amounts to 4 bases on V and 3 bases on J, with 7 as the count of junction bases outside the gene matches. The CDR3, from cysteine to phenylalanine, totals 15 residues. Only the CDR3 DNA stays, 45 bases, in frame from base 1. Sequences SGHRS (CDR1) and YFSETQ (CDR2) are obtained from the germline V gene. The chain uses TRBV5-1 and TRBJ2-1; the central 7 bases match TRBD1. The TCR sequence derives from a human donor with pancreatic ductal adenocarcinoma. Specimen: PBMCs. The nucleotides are TGCGCCAGCAGCACAAGGGACAGACGCTACAATGAGCAGTTCTTC. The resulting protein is CASSTRDRRYNEQFF. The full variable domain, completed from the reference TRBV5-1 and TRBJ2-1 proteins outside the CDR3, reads KAGVTQTPRYLIKTRGQQVTLSCSPISGHRSVSWYQQTPGQGLQFLFEYFSETQRNKGNFPGRFSGRQFSNSRSEMNVSTLELGDSALYLCASSTRDRRYNEQFFGPGTRLTVL.